This T cell receptor beta chain was sequenced during a study of blood T cell repertoires in COVID-19. Some clones are missing from TCRdb's copy, which holds only in-frame ones; the method was immunoSEQ multiplex PCR. Of 150,000 to 200,000 clones in the sample, approximately 90% are singletons; the top ten hold 3.9%. From germline, CDR1 is SGHTA and CDR2 FQGTGA. V was clipped by 5 bases and J by 3 bases; unmatched bases: 8. This CDR3 spans 16 amino acids. The source is an older woman who had recovered from COVID-19. The chain uses TRBV7-3 and TRBJ2-1, with 9 nucleotides matching TRBD2. Material: peripheral blood. CDR3 amino acids: CASSPGGSGGYNEQFF. Written as DNA, the CDR3 is TGTGCCAGCAGCCCTGGTGGTAGCGGGGGCTACAATGAGCAGTTCTTC.